Listed here are 27 T cell receptor beta chains from one sample, sequenced in a study of blood T cell repertoires in COVID-19. Using immunoSEQ multiplex PCR, the repertoire was profiled, and TCRdb retains in-frame clones only, with some absent. The sample includes 70,000 to 95,000 clones, 88% of them seen just once. Sequenced input: peripheral blood. These TCRs come from a woman aged 70-85 years with acute or convalescent COVID-19.

The chain joins TRBV9 to TRBJ1-5; a weak D match, TRBD1 (5 bases). V lost 3 bases and J lost 7, with 8 bases in between. From germline, CDR1 is SGDLS and CDR2 YYNGEE. CDR3 length equals 12 residues. CDR3 DNA sequence: TGTGCCAGCAGCGCCGGGGGGCAGCCCCAGCATTTT. The encoded protein is CASSAGGQPQHF.

V gene TRBV24-1 combines with J gene TRBJ2-2; D is perhaps TRBD2 (6 bases). The germline V and J ends were trimmed by 5 bases and 5 bases, with 14 bases remaining between them. The CDR3 is made up of 15 amino acids. CDR1 and CDR2 from the germline V gene are KGHDR and SFDVKD. The CDR3 DNA reads TGTGCCACCAGTGGTGCGGGGTCCCTGACCGGGGAGCTGTTTTTT. Protein product: CATSGAGSLTGELFF.

The J gene is TRBJ1-5, the V gene TRBV7-2; tentatively, D is TRBD1 (5 bases). The CDR3 runs 14 residues. Germline CDR1 SGHTA, CDR2 FQGNSA. Trimming pared 2 bases from V and 3 bases from J, leaving 8 bases between. The CDR3 DNA reads TGTGCCAGCAGCTTACAGGGACTCAATCAGCCCCAGCATTTT. Its translation: CASSLQGLNQPQHF.

The chain employs TRBV7-3 and TRBJ1-2; 9 bases fit TRBD1. This CDR3 spans 16 amino acids. Germline values: CDR1 SGHTA, CDR2 FQGTGA. With V trimmed by 0 bases and J by 4 bases, 6 bases remained unmatched. CDR3 region: CASSLTGDRAVYGYTF. The CDR3 DNA reads as TGTGCCAGCAGCTTAACGGGGGACAGGGCGGTCTATGGCTACACCTTC.

The V and J genes are TRBV6-5 and TRBJ1-6, with D perhaps TRBD1 (6 bases). CDR1 MNHEY and CDR2 SVGAGI come from the germline V gene. Trimming took off 6 bases at V and 7 bases at J, with 10 bases between the two ends. This CDR3 is built from 13 residues. CDR3 loop: CASRDTGNSPLHF. DNA for the CDR3: TGTGCCAGCAGGGATACAGGGAATTCACCCCTCCACTTT.

V usage is TRBV12-1 and J usage is TRBJ2-7; the D call in the table, TRBD2, was not verified against the DNA. TRBV12-1 counts as a pseudogene. The CDR3 runs 15 residues. DNA of the CDR3: TGTGCCAGCAGCCCTGGACGGAGGAACGTCTACGAGCAGTACTTC. This sequence encodes CASSPGRRNVYEQYF.

The chain carries TRBV2 and TRBJ2-3; TRBD2 matches at 10 bases. With V trimmed by 3 bases and J by 2 bases, 5 bases remained unmatched. Germline values: CDR1 SNHLY, CDR2 FYNNEI. The CDR3 contains 16 residues. In nucleotides, the CDR3 is TGTGCCAGCAGTGATCGAGCGGGAGGGTACACAGATACGCAGTATTTT. Translating it yields CASSDRAGGYTDTQYF.

The chain recombines TRBV18 with TRBJ2-1; TRBD1 is a possible D gene (6 bases). V was cut by 2 bases and J by 0 bases, with 8 bases left in between. The CDR3 is 15 residues long. Germline V CDR1 and CDR2: KGHSH, LQKENI. The CDR3 region has the DNA TGTGCCAGCTCACCAACAGGGTTCTCCTACAATGAGCAGTTCTTC. Protein: CASSPTGFSYNEQFF.

The chain recombines TRBV4-1 with TRBJ2-7, with D perhaps TRBD2 (6 bases). Trimming cost V 0 bases and J 4 bases, with 22 bases left between them. There are 18 residues in the CDR3. CDR1 is MGHRA and CDR2 is YSYEKL in the germline V gene. For the CDR3, the DNA is TGCGCCAGCAGCCAAGAACCCCCCGGGGTGTCGGGAGAGTACGAGCAGTACTTC. It is translated as CASSQEPPGVSGEYEQYF.

This chain links TRBV18 with TRBJ2-7, with D perhaps matching TRBD1 (6 bases). V was shortened by 5 bases and J by 0 bases, with 11 bases between the two germline ends. The CDR3 is 14 amino acids. From germline, CDR1 is KGHSH and CDR2 LQKENI. CDR3 coding DNA: TGTGCCAGCTCATCAGGGGCTCTCTCCTACGAGCAGTACTTC. It translates to CASSSGALSYEQYF.

The chain links TRBV20-1 to TRBJ2-7; D perhaps matches TRBD1 (6 bases). Trimming took off 3 bases at V and 3 bases at J, with 18 bases between the two ends. Per germline, CDR1 DFQATT and CDR2 SNEGSKA (reference sequence). CDR3 length: 15 residues. DNA of the CDR3: TGCAGTGCTAGTAGTACTCAGGGGAACGGCTACGAGCAGTACTTC. Translation: CSASSTQGNGYEQYF.

This chain connects TRBV6-1 to TRBJ1-3; possible D gene TRBD1, 5 bases. The germline V and J ends were trimmed by 0 bases and 2 bases, with 11 bases remaining between them. Germline CDR1 MNHNS, CDR2 SASEGT. This CDR3 region has 16 residues. For the CDR3, the DNA is TGTGCCAGCAGTGAAGCGTATCCGGGGGCTGGAAACACCATATATTTT. It is translated as CASSEAYPGAGNTIYF.

The rearrangement uses TRBV6-6 and TRBJ2-7; 8 bases align to TRBD1. The CDR3 is made up of 14 amino acids. The germline V gene encodes CDR1 MNHNY and CDR2 SVGAGI (reference sequence). V lost 6 bases, J lost 2 bases, and 6 bases stayed unmatched. The CDR3 here is CASRYNRGAYEQYF. The CDR3 nucleotides read TGTGCCAGCAGATACAACAGGGGGGCCTACGAGCAGTACTTC.

V gene TRBV5-4 combines with J gene TRBJ1-1, with D perhaps matching TRBD1 (6 bases). The CDR3 extends over 17 amino acids. Trimming stripped 4 bases from V and 1 base from J, with 20 bases between. From germline, CDR1 is SGHNT and CDR2 YYREEE (reference sequence). The CDR3 DNA reads as TGTGCCAGCAGCCCAGCGACAGTCTGGGGGCAGAACACTGAAGCTTTCTTT. Its protein product is CASSPATVWGQNTEAFF.

V is TRBV19 and J is TRBJ2-5; 7 bases fit TRBD1. From germline, CDR1 is LNHDA and CDR2 SQIVND (reference sequence). CDR3 length: 13 residues. Germline trimming cut 7 bases from V and 2 bases from J; bases unmatched to any gene: 4. CDR3 in amino acids: CASTGTAQETQYF. The CDR3 nucleotides are TGTGCCAGTACCGGGACAGCACAAGAGACCCAGTACTTC.

The chain uses TRBV5-4 and TRBJ1-2; D not certain. CDR3 length equals 13 residues. Germline V CDR1 and CDR2: SGHNT, YYREEE (reference sequence). Trimming cost V 5 bases and J 4 bases, with 12 bases left between them. CDR3 protein: CASSSGGSYGYTF. The CDR3 DNA sequence: TGTGCCAGCAGTTCAGGTGGGAGCTATGGCTACACCTTC.

The chain recombines TRBV11-2 with TRBJ1-2, with TRBD1 as a possible D gene (5 bases). The CDR3 runs 12 residues. V lost 3 bases to trimming and J lost 6 bases, with 8 bases between them. Germline V gene lookup returns CDR1 SGHAT and CDR2 FQNNGV. The CDR3 DNA reads TGTGCCAGCAGCTTTATAGGGGATGGCTACACCTTC. Translated, it gives CASSFIGDGYTF.

The genes are TRBV7-6 and TRBJ2-7; 7 bases align to TRBD2. This CDR3 comprises 16 residues. The junction had 15 bases not matched to a gene; V was cut back by 6 bases and J by 4 bases. Germline V lookup: CDR1 SGHVS, CDR2 FNYEAQ. CDR3 residues: CASRCRGDWGWYEQYF. CDR3 nucleotides: TGTGCCAGCAGGTGCCGGGGGGATTGGGGTTGGTACGAGCAGTACTTC.

This sequence joins TRBV2 and TRBJ2-3; possible D gene TRBD1, 5 bases. The CDR3 runs to 15 residues. Trimming stripped 2 bases from V and 4 bases from J, with 13 bases between. Germline V CDR1 and CDR2: SNHLY, FYNNEI. The CDR3 DNA reads TGTGCCAGCAGTGAAAGGCGGATACAGGCAGATACGCAGTATTTT. Translating it yields CASSERRIQADTQYF.

The chain joins TRBV9 to TRBJ2-1; D is perhaps TRBD2 (6 bases). The CDR3 is made up of 15 amino acids. Trimming stripped 4 bases from V and 0 bases from J, with 11 bases between. CDR1 SGDLS and CDR2 YYNGEE come from the germline V gene. The CDR3: CASSPSGSSYNEQFF. The CDR3, as DNA: TGTGCCAGCAGCCCCTCCGGGAGCTCCTACAATGAGCAGTTCTTC.

CDR3 nucleotides: TGTGCCAGCAGCTTGTTGGCAGAAGACTACGAGCAGTACTTC. Translating it yields CASSLLAEDYEQYF. The gene calls are TRBV5-4 and TRBJ2-7; D is unclear. Trimming removed 1 base from V and 3 bases from J, with 11 bases in between. The CDR3 is 14 residues long. Germline values: CDR1 SGHNT, CDR2 YYREEE (reference sequence).

This clone was picked up a small number of times. The chain recombines TRBV9 with TRBJ2-7; possibly TRBD1 for D (6 bases). Germline V gene data show CDR1 as SGDLS and CDR2 as YYNGEE. The CDR3 has 15 residues. Trimming cost V 3 bases and J 1 base, with 14 bases left between them. CDR3 sequence reads: CASSEYGTRSYEQYF. CDR3 nucleotide sequence: TGTGCCAGCAGCGAATACGGGACAAGATCCTACGAGCAGTACTTC.

The rearrangement joins TRBV6-6 to TRBJ1-1, with 7 nucleotides matching TRBD1. V shed 6 bases and J 0 bases; nucleotides not matched to a gene: 7. The V gene's germline CDR1 is MNHNY and CDR2 SVGAGI (reference sequence). CDR3 size: 15 residues. CDR3 protein: CASRTAGGMNTEAFF. DNA of the CDR3: TGTGCCAGCAGAACCGCAGGGGGTATGAACACTGAAGCTTTCTTT.

The chain uses TRBV6-4 and TRBJ1-1; TRBD1 matches 10 bases. J lost 4 bases, V lost 6 bases, and 5 bases had no gene match. This CDR3 has 14 residues. Per germline, CDR1 MRHNA and CDR2 SNTAGT. This CDR3 is CASSAGQGSTEAFF. The CDR3 region has the DNA TGTGCCAGCAGCGCGGGACAGGGGAGCACTGAAGCTTTCTTT.

This clone is a singleton in its sample. CDR3 protein: CASSPSRRGGYNEQFF. The CDR3 DNA reads as TGTGCCAGCAGTCCCTCCCGGCGGGGTGGGTACAATGAGCAGTTCTTC. The chain recombines TRBV6-6 with TRBJ2-1, with D possibly matching TRBD2 (6 bases). Trimming pared 5 bases from V and 4 bases from J, leaving 18 bases between. The CDR3 consists of 16 residues. Germline V gives CDR1 MNHNY, CDR2 SVGAGI (reference sequence).

The rearrangement links TRBV10-2 to TRBJ2-5; 11 positions match TRBD2. The V gene end was trimmed by 2 bases and the J gene end by 1 base; junction bases not matched to a gene: 3. Germline loops: CDR1 WSHSY, CDR2 SAAADI. The CDR3 loop spans 16 amino acids. The chain's CDR3 is CASSETSGGPQETQYF. CDR3 DNA: TGCGCCAGCAGTGAGACTAGCGGGGGACCCCAAGAGACCCAGTACTTC.

The chain carries TRBV2 and TRBJ1-2, with TRBD1 matching 9 bases. The germline gives CDR1 SNHLY, CDR2 FYNNEI. The CDR3 sequence is 15 residues long. V lost 6 bases to trimming and J lost 6 bases; unmatched junction nucleotides: 11. The CDR3 region is CASRRGQGDGNGYTF. CDR3 DNA: TGTGCCAGCAGGAGGGGACAGGGCGATGGAAATGGCTACACCTTC.